A single sample is the source of the 17 T cell receptor beta chains below, sequenced in a study of CD8 T cells in ankylosing spondylitis. Study-level results: A TCR beta motif of about 8 highly homologous variants appeared characteristic of ankylosing spondylitis blood.

No antigen has been identified for these receptors. TCRdb used MiXCR to reprocess the 5' RACE reads, holding one entry per CDR3 protein. The table has approximately 400,000 distinct CDR3 sequences, roughly 18% seen once. The sequenced sample was blood, either unsorted or a sorted T cell fraction (not recorded which). The receptors shown here come from a male donor with ankylosing spondylitis.

This clonotype was observed a handful of times. The rearrangement joins TRBV12-3 or TRBV12-4 to TRBJ1-1, with TRBD1 as a possible D gene (5 bases). This CDR3 is built from 14 residues. The germline V and J ends were trimmed by 6 bases and 4 bases, with 15 bases remaining between them. As DNA, the CDR3 is TGTGCCAGCAGCGGTGACAGCGCCGGCACTGAAGCTTTCTTT. Residues: CASSGDSAGTEAFF.

This clonotype has only a few counts. The chain joins TRBV10-3 to TRBJ1-5, with 12 bases lining up with TRBD1. Germline CDR1 reads ENHRY; CDR2 reads SYGVKD. The CDR3 runs to 16 residues. V trimming: 6 bases; J trimming: 2 bases; junction bases outside the gene matches: 5. The CDR3 is CAISPGQGAGNQPQHF. In nucleotides, the CDR3 is TGTGCCATCAGCCCGGGACAGGGGGCTGGCAATCAGCCCCAGCATTTT.

J is TRBJ2-2 and V is TRBV5-1, with D perhaps assigned TRBD1 or TRBD2 (6 bases each). Trimming removed 0 bases at V and 5 bases at J, with 8 bases between. The CDR3 loop spans 14 amino acids. Germline V lookup: CDR1 SGHRS, CDR2 YFSETQ. For the CDR3, the DNA is TGCGCCAGCAGCTTGGTAGGGGGGACCGGGGAGCTGTTTTTT. Its protein is CASSLVGGTGELFF.

This clonotype was seen only a few times. The chain has TRBV25-1 and TRBJ1-4; 10 bases fit TRBD1. CDR3 length equals 17 residues. The J segment lost 3 bases and the V segment lost 0 bases, leaving 4 bases of the junction unmatched. The germline V gene has CDR1 MGHDK and CDR2 SYGVNS. The CDR3 sequence is CASSEYMGTGANEKLFF. DNA for the CDR3: TGTGCCAGCAGTGAATATATGGGGACAGGGGCTAATGAAAAACTGTTTTTT.

The chain uses TRBV2 and TRBJ2-1; possibly TRBD2 for D (5 bases). The germline V gene encodes CDR1 SNHLY and CDR2 FYNNEI. V was clipped by 1 base and J by 9 bases, with 16 bases between them. The CDR3 has 15 residues. The CDR3 sequence: CASSEELLVGSEQFF. The CDR3 DNA reads as TGTGCCAGCAGTGAAGAGCTACTAGTTGGGTCTGAGCAGTTCTTC.

This clonotype came up many times. The genes are TRBV12-3 or TRBV12-4 and TRBJ2-1, with 13 bases that match TRBD2. The CDR3 has 17 amino acids. V trimming: 4 bases; J trimming: 8 bases; junction bases outside the gene matches: 11. Here the CDR3 reads CASSSNPGLAGFDEQFF. The CDR3 DNA reads TGTGCCAGCAGTTCCAACCCGGGACTAGCGGGATTCGATGAGCAGTTCTTC.

This clonotype appeared a few times. The chain joins TRBV18 to TRBJ2-3; D is unclear. In germline, CDR1 is KGHSH, CDR2 LQKENI. The CDR3 consists of 11 residues. Trimming removed 3 bases from V and 10 bases from J, with 8 bases in between. CDR3 sequence (DNA): TGTGCCAGCTCACCCAATAGGCCGCAGTATTTT. Protein sequence: CASSPNRPQYF.

The genes are TRBV6-2 or TRBV6-3 and TRBJ2-2; 13 bases map to TRBD2. Germline V gene lookup returns CDR1 MNHEY and CDR2 SVGEGT. The CDR3 has 16 residues. Losses at the gene ends were 8 bases for V and 3 bases for J; bases not matched to a gene: 6. CDR3 loop: CASGTSGKDHTGELFF. The DNA for the CDR3 is TGTGCCAGCGGGACTAGCGGGAAAGACCACACCGGGGAGCTGTTTTTT.

This clonotype appeared a few times. The chain joins TRBV20-1 to TRBJ1-3; D uncertain. The CDR3 extends over 15 amino acids. V was pared by 1 base and J by 6 bases, with 16 bases between. In germline, CDR1 is DFQATT, CDR2 SNEGSKA (reference sequence). CDR3 bases: TGCAGTGCTAGAGCAGGCTCTGTTACTTTAAACACCATATATTTT. Its translation: CSARAGSVTLNTIYF.

J is TRBJ2-3 and V is TRBV12-3 or TRBV12-4, with 9 bases lining up with TRBD1. Trimming took 7 bases from V and 1 from J; bases not matched to a gene: 6. This CDR3 is 15 amino acids long. The CDR3 nucleotides read TGTGCCAGCACCCGCGGGACAGGGCGCACAGATACGCAGTATTTT. Its protein is CASTRGTGRTDTQYF.

This chain links TRBV20-1 with TRBJ2-1; 12 nucleotides agree with TRBD2. The CDR3 consists of 15 residues. The J segment lost 9 bases and the V segment lost 6 bases, leaving 12 bases of the junction unmatched. CDR1 is DFQATT, CDR2 SNEGSKA, per germline (reference sequence). The CDR3 nucleotides are TGCAGTGCCAAACAGACTAGCGGGGGACCTGGTGAGCAGTTCTTC. Translated, it gives CSAKQTSGGPGEQFF.

This clonotype was observed a handful of times. This chain links TRBV20-1 with TRBJ1-2, with a weak D call TRBD1 (5 bases). CDR3 length: 13 residues. In germline, CDR1 is DFQATT, CDR2 SNEGSKA (reference sequence). The ends were cut back, 6 bases at V and 1 base at J, with 12 bases in the middle. The CDR3: CSAVPGRNYGYTF. Here the CDR3 DNA reads TGCAGTGCAGTACCGGGACGTAACTATGGCTACACCTTC.

This chain uses TRBV28 with TRBJ2-3; D is perhaps TRBD1 (5 bases). The ends were cut back, 6 bases at V and 5 bases at J, with 12 bases in the middle. In germline, CDR1 is MDHEN, CDR2 SYDVKM. This CDR3 spans 13 amino acids. CDR3 in DNA: TGTGCCAGCAGCGCCCACACAGGAGATACGCAGTATTTT. Protein product: CASSAHTGDTQYF. Together with reference TRBV28 and TRBJ2-3, the CDR3 gives the full variable domain: DVKVTQSSRYLVKRTGEKVFLECVQDMDHENMFWYRQDPGLGLRLIYFSYDVKMKEKGDIPEGYSVSREKKERFSLILESASTNQTSMYLCASSAHTGDTQYFGPGTRLTVL.

This clonotype has just a few counts. V is TRBV4-3 and J is TRBJ2-7; either TRBD1 or TRBD2 may supply D (5 bases each). CDR1 is LGHNA and CDR2 is YSLEER in the germline V gene. V was pared by 0 bases and J by 3 bases, with 12 bases between. The CDR3 has 15 residues. CDR3 in DNA: TGCGCCAGCAGCCAAGATATCGGGACGGACTACGAGCAGTACTTC. Translated, it gives CASSQDIGTDYEQYF.

This clonotype was seen a handful of times. The chain combines TRBV4-2 with TRBJ1-5; D is unclear. V was shortened by 1 base and J by 3 bases, with 10 bases between the two germline ends. Germline loops: CDR1 LGHNA, CDR2 YNFKEQ. CDR3 length equals 15 residues. CDR3 sequence reads: CASSQGGGPNQPQHF. DNA for the CDR3: TGTGCCAGCAGCCAAGGGGGAGGGCCCAATCAGCCCCAGCATTTT.

This clonotype has a handful of counts. The V call is TRBV19, the J call TRBJ2-7, with D uncertain. The V end lost 0 bases, the J end lost 2 bases, and 8 bases lay between the germline ends. This CDR3 region has 14 residues. The germline gives CDR1 LNHDA, CDR2 SQIVND (reference sequence). The CDR3: CASSIDGRTYEQYF. The CDR3, as DNA: TGTGCCAGTAGTATAGATGGCAGGACCTACGAGCAGTACTTC.

This clonotype has more than one count but fewer than ten. This sequence joins TRBV6-5 and TRBJ1-6, with D possibly being TRBD1 (5 bases). Trimming pared 0 bases from V and 5 bases from J, leaving 11 bases between. The CDR3 runs 16 residues. Looked up from germline, CDR1 is MNHEY and CDR2 is SVGAGI. CDR3: CASSYSTAGHNSPLHF. CDR3 nucleotides: TGTGCCAGCAGTTACTCGACTGCAGGGCATAATTCACCCCTCCACTTT.